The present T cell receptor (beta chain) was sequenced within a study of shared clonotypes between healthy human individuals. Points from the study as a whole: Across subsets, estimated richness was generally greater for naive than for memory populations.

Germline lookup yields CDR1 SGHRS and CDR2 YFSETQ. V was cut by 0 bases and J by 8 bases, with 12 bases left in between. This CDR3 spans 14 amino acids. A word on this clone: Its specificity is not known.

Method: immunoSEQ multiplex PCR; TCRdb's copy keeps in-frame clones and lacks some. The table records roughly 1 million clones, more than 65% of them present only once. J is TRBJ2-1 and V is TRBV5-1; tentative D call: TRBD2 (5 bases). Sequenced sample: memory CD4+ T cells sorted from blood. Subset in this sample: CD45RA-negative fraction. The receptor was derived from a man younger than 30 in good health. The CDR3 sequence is CASSLANGMDEQFF. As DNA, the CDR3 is TGCGCCAGCAGCTTGGCCAACGGGATGGATGAGCAGTTCTTC.